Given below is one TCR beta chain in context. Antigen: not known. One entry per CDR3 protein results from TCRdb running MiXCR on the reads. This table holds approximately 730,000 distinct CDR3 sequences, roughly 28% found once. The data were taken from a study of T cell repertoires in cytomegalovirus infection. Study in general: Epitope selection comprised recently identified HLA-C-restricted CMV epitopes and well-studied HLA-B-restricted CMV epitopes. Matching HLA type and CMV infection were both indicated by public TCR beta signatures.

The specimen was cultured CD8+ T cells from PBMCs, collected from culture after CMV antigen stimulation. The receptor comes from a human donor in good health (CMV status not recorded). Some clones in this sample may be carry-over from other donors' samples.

The CDR3 DNA follows: TGTGCCAGCAGTTACTCGATAGAGGCAGATACGCAGTATTTT. The encoded protein is CASSYSIEADTQYF. The J gene is TRBJ2-3, the V gene TRBV6-5; D is ambiguous. V was shortened by 0 bases and J by 4 bases, with 8 bases between the two germline ends. The CDR3 totals 14 residues. CDR1 MNHEY and CDR2 SVGAGI come from the germline V gene.